One and the same sample provided the 31 T cell receptor beta chains below, sequenced in a study of cytomegalovirus exposure and HLA in healthy donors. The primer mix had 60 Vbeta and 13 Jbeta primers. Profiled with immunoSEQ multiplex PCR; TCRdb holds only in-frame clones, not every one. The table includes around 130,000 clones, approximately 80% detected once. The sample consisted of PBMCs. The receptor set was obtained from a woman aged 40 to 49 in good health and CMV-seropositive.

The chain links TRBV7-2 to TRBJ2-3, with D unresolved. The V gene lost 5 bases and the J gene lost 0 bases, with 12 bases spanning the gap. The CDR3 length is 15 residues. Looked up from germline, CDR1 is SGHTA and CDR2 is FQGNSA. The CDR3 loop is CASSPRLASTDTQYF. Written as DNA, the CDR3 is TGTGCCAGCAGCCCCAGACTTGCTAGCACAGATACGCAGTATTTT. The entire variable domain, with the rest obtained from reference TRBV7-2 and TRBJ2-3, is as follows: GAGVSQSPSNKVTEKGKDVELRCDPISGHTALYWYRQSLGQGLEFLIYFQGNSAPDKSGLPSDRFSAERTGGSVSTLTIQRTQQEDSAVYLCASSPRLASTDTQYFGPGTRLTVL.

The genes are TRBV19 and TRBJ2-1; 11 bases agree with TRBD1. The CDR3 is 15 residues long. The V gene end was trimmed by 5 bases and the J gene end by 6 bases; junction bases not matched to a gene: 6. Germline V gene data show CDR1 as LNHDA and CDR2 as SQIVND (reference sequence). CDR3 region: CASSQPGTGGNEQFF. The CDR3 DNA sequence: TGTGCCAGTAGTCAACCCGGGACAGGGGGCAATGAGCAGTTCTTC.

The V call is TRBV6-6, the J call TRBJ2-7, with a tentative D call TRBD2 (5 bases). Germline V gene data show CDR1 as MNHNY and CDR2 as SVGAGI (reference sequence). The CDR3 is made up of 11 amino acids. Trimming took off 7 bases at V and 4 bases at J, with 8 bases between the two ends. CDR3 region: CASTGNYEQYF. Here the CDR3 DNA reads TGTGCCAGCACCGGGAATTACGAGCAGTACTTC.

There are a few counts of this clone. The chain combines TRBV6-7 with TRBJ2-7; D remains unclear. TRBV6-7 is recorded as an ORF, its role being uncertain. Trimming cost V 5 bases and J 7 bases, with 18 bases left between them. CDR3 length: 14 amino acids. This chain's CDR3 is CASSQPTSTPEQYF. CDR3 DNA sequence: TGTGCCAGCAGTCAACCTACCTCGACTCCAGAGCAGTACTTC.

The rearrangement joins TRBV28 to TRBJ2-7; perhaps TRBD2 as D (5 bases). CDR1 and CDR2 from the germline V gene are MDHEN and SYDVKM. The V end was cut by 1 base, the J end by 6 bases, with 16 bases between. There are 15 residues in the CDR3. CDR3 amino acids: CASSLYRGELGEQYF. DNA for the CDR3: TGTGCCAGCAGTTTATACCGTGGGGAGCTGGGCGAGCAGTACTTC.

The rearrangement links TRBV27 to TRBJ2-1, with no clear D. The germline V gene encodes CDR1 MNHEY and CDR2 SMNVEV (reference sequence). The CDR3 consists of 18 residues. V lost 5 bases and J lost 8, with 28 bases in between. Written as DNA, the CDR3 is TGTGCCAGCAGTATACTCTTGTCGGGTTACAATAAGTATGATGAGCAGTTCTTC. It translates to CASSILLSGYNKYDEQFF.

The gene calls are TRBV19 and TRBJ1-2; no definite D call. The V gene's germline CDR1 is LNHDA and CDR2 SQIVND (reference sequence). The CDR3 is 13 residues long. V lost 7 bases, J lost 8 bases, and 17 bases lay in between. The CDR3 sequence: CASTEGPFGGYTF. As DNA, the CDR3 is TGTGCCAGTACCGAGGGCCCTTTTGGGGGCTACACCTTC.

The chain combines TRBV5-1 with TRBJ1-5; 10 nucleotides match TRBD1. V lost 4 bases and J lost 0; bases outside the gene matches: 4. This CDR3 contains 16 residues. The V gene's germline CDR1 is SGHRS and CDR2 YFSETQ. Here the CDR3 reads CASSPGDRGSNQPQHF. CDR3 coding DNA: TGCGCCAGCAGCCCCGGGGACAGGGGTAGCAATCAGCCCCAGCATTTT. The complete variable domain, with remaining parts taken from reference TRBV5-1 and TRBJ1-5, reads KAGVTQTPRYLIKTRGQQVTLSCSPISGHRSVSWYQQTPGQGLQFLFEYFSETQRNKGNFPGRFSGRQFSNSRSEMNVSTLELGDSALYLCASSPGDRGSNQPQHFGDGTRLSIL.

To note about this clone: At one boundary the junction diverges from the germline segment, which might be a read error. The CDR3 coding sequence is TGTGCCAGCAGCATAGCCGGACTAGCGGGGGGTGAGCAGTTCTTC. This encodes CASSIAGLAGGEQFF. The rearrangement links TRBV7-9 to TRBJ2-1; 14 bases line up with TRBD2. Looked up from germline, CDR1 is SEHNR and CDR2 is FQNEAQ (reference sequence). The CDR3 has 15 amino acids.

The genes are TRBV7-2 and TRBJ2-2; D unresolved. Trimming removed 5 bases from V and 0 bases from J, with 4 bases in between. CDR1 and CDR2 (germline): SGHTA, FQGNSA. This CDR3 has 13 residues. CDR3 bases: TGTGCCAGCAGCCCCGCGAACACCGGGGAGCTGTTTTTT. Protein: CASSPANTGELFF.

This chain joins TRBV6-5 and TRBJ1-1; D perhaps matches TRBD1 (6 bases). CDR3 length: 15 residues. Trimming removed 5 bases at V and 1 base at J, with 14 bases between. Germline loops: CDR1 MNHEY, CDR2 SVGAGI. CDR3 region: CASSAWGLGNTEAFF. In DNA, the CDR3 is TGTGCCAGCAGTGCCTGGGGGCTAGGGAACACTGAAGCTTTCTTT.

The V and J genes are TRBV5-1 and TRBJ1-1; no definite D call. Germline loops: CDR1 SGHRS, CDR2 YFSETQ. This CDR3 has 16 residues. Deletions cut 5 bases from V and 0 bases from J, with 17 bases between. DNA for the CDR3: TGCGCCAGCAGTTCCAGAACCGACTCAATGAACACTGAAGCTTTCTTT. It is translated as CASSSRTDSMNTEAFF. Filled out from reference TRBV5-1 and TRBJ1-1, the complete variable domain reads KAGVTQTPRYLIKTRGQQVTLSCSPISGHRSVSWYQQTPGQGLQFLFEYFSETQRNKGNFPGRFSGRQFSNSRSEMNVSTLELGDSALYLCASSSRTDSMNTEAFFGQGTRLTVV.

This clone appeared once. The chain is built from TRBV10-3 and TRBJ1-1, with 7 bases matching TRBD1. With V trimmed by 6 bases and J by 2 bases, 9 bases remained unmatched. Looked up from germline, CDR1 is ENHRY and CDR2 is SYGVKD. The CDR3 is made up of 15 amino acids. This chain's CDR3 is CAIRQGQGVNTEAFF. In DNA, the CDR3 is TGTGCCATCAGGCAGGGGCAGGGGGTTAACACTGAAGCTTTCTTT.

The V and J genes are TRBV30 and TRBJ1-1; 7 bases align to TRBD1. Trimming at V came to 1 base and at J to 0 bases, leaving 8 bases not matched to a gene. Germline CDR1 reads GTSNPN; CDR2 reads SVGIG (reference sequence). The length of the CDR3 is 16 residues. CDR3 amino acids: CAWSETGAALNTEAFF. CDR3 nucleotide sequence: TGTGCCTGGAGTGAAACAGGGGCCGCTCTGAACACTGAAGCTTTCTTT.

The chain employs TRBV27 and TRBJ2-5; D remains unclear. The DNA end is a closer match to TRBJ2-7, so the J assignment may be wrong. This CDR3 has 14 residues. Germline V CDR1 and CDR2: MNHEY, SMNVEV (reference sequence). This CDR3 is CASSLGYSSYEQYF. CDR3 nucleotide sequence: TGTGCCAGCAGTTTAGGGTACAGCTCCTACGAGCAGTACTTC.

This clone came up once. This likely comes from a read error, as the CDR3 has no conserved phenylalanine or tryptophan at its end. V is TRBV15 and J is TRBJ1-1; 9 bases match TRBD1. The V segment lost 8 bases and the J segment 7 bases; nucleotides outside the gene matches: 8. The CDR3 runs 13 residues. Germline CDR1 is LNHNV and CDR2 is YYDKDF (reference sequence). The CDR3, as DNA: TGTGCCACCTCACAGGGGGCTAGGGTTGAAGCTTTCCTT. Translation: CATSQGARVEAFL.

J is TRBJ2-7 and V is TRBV27; 9 bases line up with TRBD2. CDR1 is MNHEY, CDR2 SMNVEV, per germline (reference sequence). With 5 bases clipped from V and 4 bases from J, the junction kept 6 bases outside the gene matches. CDR3 length: 14 residues. DNA of the CDR3: TGTGCCAGCAGTGTTAGCGGGAGTGAATACGAGCAGTACTTC. Translated: CASSVSGSEYEQYF.

The V and J genes are TRBV30 and TRBJ1-5, with unresolved D. CDR1 and CDR2 from the germline V gene are GTSNPN and SVGIG (reference sequence). Trimming shortened V by 1 base and J by 1 base, and 8 bases separated the two germline ends. The length of the CDR3 is 14 residues. CDR3 nucleotide sequence: TGTGCCTGGAGTGCCGGGGTAAGCAATCAGCCCCAGCATTTT. Translation: CAWSAGVSNQPQHF.

The chain recombines TRBV7-9 with TRBJ1-2; 9 bases fit TRBD1. With 5 bases clipped from V and 2 bases from J, the junction kept 9 bases outside the gene matches. Looked up from germline, CDR1 is SEHNR and CDR2 is FQNEAQ (reference sequence). This CDR3 has 16 residues. The CDR3 sequence is CASSPRTGDLNYGYTF. CDR3 DNA sequence: TGTGCCAGCAGCCCCCGGACAGGGGATTTAAACTATGGCTACACCTTC.

V gene TRBV6-1 combines with J gene TRBJ1-1; 8 nucleotides line up with TRBD1. The CDR3 loop spans 14 amino acids. Germline V lookup: CDR1 MNHNS, CDR2 SASEGT. The J segment lost 3 bases and the V segment lost 2 bases, leaving 2 bases of the junction unmatched. CDR3 region: CASSESTGDTEAFF. CDR3 nucleotide sequence: TGTGCCAGCAGTGAATCGACAGGGGACACTGAAGCTTTCTTT.

The V call is TRBV18, the J call TRBJ2-3, with D possibly matching TRBD1 (5 bases). The germline CDR1 and CDR2 sequences are KGHSH and LQKENI. The CDR3 spans 15 residues. The ends were cut back, 3 bases at V and 0 bases at J, with 10 bases in the middle. The CDR3 region has the DNA TGTGCCAGCTCACCCCGGACACGCAGCACAGATACGCAGTATTTT. This translates into CASSPRTRSTDTQYF. Variable domain in full (rest from reference TRBV18 and TRBJ2-3): NAGVMQNPRHLVRRRGQEARLRCSPMKGHSHVYWYRQLPEEGLKFMVYLQKENIIDESGMPKERFSAEFPKEGPSILRIQQVVRGDSAAYFCASSPRTRSTDTQYFGPGTRLTVL.

The chain recombines TRBV25-1 with TRBJ1-2; 7 nucleotides agree with TRBD1. Germline CDR1 MGHDK, CDR2 SYGVNS. The CDR3 has 15 amino acids. J gave up 8 bases and V 2 bases, and 11 bases lay outside the gene matches. In DNA, the CDR3 is TGTGCCAGCAGTGAACCCCCCGAAAGGGGGCACGGCTACACCTTC. Its protein is CASSEPPERGHGYTF.

This rearrangement joins TRBV7-9 to TRBJ1-1; D not certain. With 1 base removed from V and 8 bases from J, the gap between germline ends came to 8 bases. Germline V gives CDR1 SEHNR, CDR2 FQNEAQ (reference sequence). The CDR3 consists of 12 residues. This chain's CDR3 is CASSLVQLEAFF. CDR3 coding DNA: TGTGCCAGCAGCTTAGTACAGCTAGAAGCTTTCTTT.

The sample holds a few counts of this clone. At the DNA level, this CDR3 is encoded by other sequences in the same sample as well. The chain combines TRBV9 with TRBJ2-1; D is undetermined. The CDR3 runs to 15 residues. With 0 bases removed from V and 0 bases from J, the gap between germline ends came to 7 bases. Germline V lookup: CDR1 SGDLS, CDR2 YYNGEE. CDR3 nucleotides: TGTGCCAGCAGCGTAGGAGGTAACTCCTACAATGAGCAGTTCTTC. This sequence encodes CASSVGGNSYNEQFF.

This sequence joins TRBV5-1 and TRBJ1-5; possible D gene TRBD1, 6 bases. Germline V gene sequence: CDR1 SGHRS, CDR2 YFSETQ. There are 15 residues in the CDR3. The V end was cut by 5 bases, the J end by 3 bases, with 15 bases between. CDR3 nucleotide sequence: TGCGCCAGCAGTAGAGGGGGTGGCCCCAATCAGCCCCAGCATTTT. Its protein product is CASSRGGGPNQPQHF.

The chain couples TRBV7-6 to TRBJ1-3, with TRBD1 as a possible D gene (6 bases). The CDR3 consists of 14 residues. V lost 8 bases and J lost 0, with 11 bases in between. CDR1 and CDR2 (germline): SGHVS, FNYEAQ. The CDR3 here is CASGRGPSGNTIYF. The CDR3 DNA is TGTGCCAGCGGGCGGGGGCCCTCTGGAAACACCATATATTTT.

The CDR3 reads CASSLPQGLFTGELFF. For the CDR3, the DNA is TGCGCCAGCAGCTTGCCGCAAGGACTATTTACCGGGGAGCTGTTTTTT. The chain combines TRBV5-1 with TRBJ2-2; a possible D gene is TRBD2 (6 bases). The CDR3 runs to 16 residues. V shed 1 base and J shed 5 bases, with 15 bases lying between them. Germline V lookup: CDR1 SGHRS, CDR2 YFSETQ.

V and J are TRBV6-5 and TRBJ2-7; D unresolved. CDR3 size: 15 residues. CDR1 and CDR2 from the germline V gene are MNHEY and SVGAGI. V lost 6 bases to trimming and J lost 0 bases, with 15 bases between them. The DNA of the CDR3 is TGTGCCAGCAGATACGCCTCACAGAACTCCTACGAGCAGTACTTC. Its protein is CASRYASQNSYEQYF.

This chain uses TRBV19 with TRBJ1-2, with D uncertain. Trimming removed 7 bases from V and 4 bases from J, with 13 bases in between. Germline lookup yields CDR1 LNHDA and CDR2 SQIVND (reference sequence). CDR3 length: 13 residues. CDR3 protein: CASTAAAPYGYTF. The CDR3 bases are TGTGCCAGTACAGCAGCGGCCCCCTATGGCTACACCTTC.

The gene calls are TRBV7-9 and TRBJ1-1, with D unresolved. This CDR3 spans 13 amino acids. V lost 1 base and J 5 bases, leaving 8 bases between the germline ends. The germline gives CDR1 SEHNR, CDR2 FQNEAQ (reference sequence). The DNA for the CDR3 is TGTGCCAGCAGCTTAGGTCAAATGACTGAAGCTTTCTTT. Translation: CASSLGQMTEAFF. Full variable domain (remainder filled in from reference TRBV7-9 and TRBJ1-1): DTGVSQNPRHKITKRGQNVTFRCDPISEHNRLYWYRQTLGQGPEFLTYFQNEAQLEKSRLLSDRFSAERPKGSFSTLEIQRTEQGDSAMYLCASSLGQMTEAFFGQGTRLTVV.

The chain combines TRBV4-3 with TRBJ2-7; 8 positions agree with TRBD1. V lost 5 bases to trimming and J lost 3 bases; unmatched junction nucleotides: 18. The germline V gene encodes CDR1 LGHNA and CDR2 YSLEER. The CDR3 contains 18 residues. This CDR3 is CASSVRDTGGGAVYEQYF. In DNA form, the CDR3 reads TGCGCCAGCAGCGTCCGGGACACAGGGGGTGGGGCCGTCTACGAGCAGTACTTC.